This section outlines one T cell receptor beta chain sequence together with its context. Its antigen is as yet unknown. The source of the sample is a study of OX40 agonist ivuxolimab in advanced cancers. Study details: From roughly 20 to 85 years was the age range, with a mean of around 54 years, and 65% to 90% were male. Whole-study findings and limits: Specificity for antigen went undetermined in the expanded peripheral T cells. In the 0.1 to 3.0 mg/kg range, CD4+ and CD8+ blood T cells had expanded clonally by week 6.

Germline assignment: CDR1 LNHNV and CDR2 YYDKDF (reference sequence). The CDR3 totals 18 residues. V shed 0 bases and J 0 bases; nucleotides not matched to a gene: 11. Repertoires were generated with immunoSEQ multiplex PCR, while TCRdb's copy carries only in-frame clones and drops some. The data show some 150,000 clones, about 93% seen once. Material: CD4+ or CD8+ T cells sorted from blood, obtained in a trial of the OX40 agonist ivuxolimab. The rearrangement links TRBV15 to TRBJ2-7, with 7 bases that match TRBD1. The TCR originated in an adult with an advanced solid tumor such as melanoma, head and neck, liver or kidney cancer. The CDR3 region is CATSRDLHRRQGSYEQYF. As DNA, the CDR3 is TGTGCCACCAGCAGAGATCTCCACAGAAGACAGGGCTCCTACGAGCAGTACTTC.